This T cell receptor beta chain was identified during a study of blood T cell repertoires in COVID-19. Study details: Sources were T cells, B-cell-depleted T cells, or PBMCs; the material itself was cDNA or gDNA.

Original handling: Estimates of nucleated cell counts were drawn from the amplification of reference gene primers. The repertoire was sequenced with immunoSEQ multiplex PCR; TCRdb's copy has only in-frame clones and lacks some. The DNA was the basis for D and trimming; V, J and clone size are from that table. This table has around 400,000 clones, about 89% appearing once. On this clone itself: In the same sample, other DNA sequences code for this CDR3.

The V gene's germline CDR1 is KGHSH and CDR2 LQKENI. CDR3 length equals 13 residues. V gave up 2 bases and J gave up 0 bases, with 4 bases separating them. The TCR originated in a man aged 35 to 55 with acute or convalescent COVID-19. The sample taken for sequencing was peripheral blood. This chain links TRBV18 with TRBJ1-1; D is uncertain. The CDR3 nucleotides are TGTGCCAGCTCACCAACGGTGAACACTGAAGCTTTCTTT. Amino acid sequence: CASSPTVNTEAFF.